The 20 T cell receptor beta chains given below trace back to one sample, sequenced in a study of cytomegalovirus exposure and HLA in healthy donors. A multiplex PCR was run with 60 Vbeta primers and 13 Jbeta primers. Profiled with immunoSEQ multiplex PCR; TCRdb holds only in-frame clones, not every one. The sample gives 180,000 or so clones, approximately 79% of which show up once; over 12% is in the top ten. The specimen was PBMCs. These TCRs come from a man over 45 in good health and CMV-seropositive.

V gene TRBV6-1 combines with J gene TRBJ1-1; D is ambiguous. CDR3 length equals 19 residues. The V gene lost 1 base and the J gene lost 0 bases, with 21 bases spanning the gap. From germline, CDR1 is MNHNS and CDR2 SASEGT. The CDR3: CASSEGGRGLSTMNTEAFF. The CDR3 DNA reads as TGTGCCAGCAGTGAAGGAGGCCGGGGTTTATCTACTATGAACACTGAAGCTTTCTTT.

The V call is TRBV11-2, the J call TRBJ1-2; D is possibly TRBD1 (5 bases). CDR1 and CDR2 from the germline V gene are SGHAT and FQNNGV. The CDR3 spans 14 residues. With 8 bases removed from V and 8 bases from J, the gap between germline ends came to 21 bases. CDR3 loop: CASGGVGTIRGYTF. The CDR3 region has the DNA TGTGCCAGCGGCGGGGTCGGGACCATCAGGGGCTACACCTTC.

The chain uses TRBV2 and TRBJ2-2; 7 nucleotides align to TRBD2. Losses at the gene ends were 4 bases for V and 3 bases for J; bases not matched to a gene: 5. The V gene's germline CDR1 is SNHLY and CDR2 FYNNEI. This CDR3 has 15 amino acids. The CDR3 sequence: CASSVLAADTGELFF. DNA of the CDR3: TGTGCCAGCAGTGTGCTAGCGGCCGACACCGGGGAGCTGTTTTTT.

The rearrangement uses TRBV19 and TRBJ1-2, with D maybe TRBD1 (6 bases). The CDR3 covers 17 residues. Trimming took off 8 bases at V and 2 bases at J, with 24 bases between the two ends. Germline lookup yields CDR1 LNHDA and CDR2 SQIVND (reference sequence). The CDR3: CASRRDTTGFPNYGYTF. CDR3 in DNA: TGTGCCAGTCGAAGGGACACAACAGGGTTCCCCAACTATGGCTACACCTTC.

In its sample, this clone was seen a few times. The rearrangement links TRBV18 to TRBJ2-3; tentative D call: TRBD1 (8 bases). V shed 6 bases and J shed 8 bases, with 15 bases lying between them. CDR1 and CDR2 (germline): KGHSH, LQKENI. The CDR3 is made up of 13 amino acids. CDR3 in amino acids: CASSTTGEGTQYF. The CDR3 DNA sequence: TGTGCCAGCTCCACGACAGGGGAGGGTACGCAGTATTTT.

This chain joins TRBV4-3 and TRBJ2-7; TRBD1 matches at 7 bases. CDR3 length: 15 residues. Per germline, CDR1 LGHNA and CDR2 YSLEER. Trimming took 3 bases from V and 5 from J; bases not matched to a gene: 10. CDR3 loop: CASSHNPLDRDEQYF. The CDR3, as DNA: TGCGCCAGCAGCCACAATCCCCTTGACAGGGACGAGCAGTACTTC.

This sequence joins TRBV7-9 and TRBJ2-2, with 9 nucleotides matching TRBD2. Germline V lookup: CDR1 SEHNR, CDR2 FQNEAQ (reference sequence). V was clipped by 5 bases and J by 0 bases; unmatched bases: 4. This CDR3 contains 16 residues. For the CDR3, the DNA is TGTGCCAGCAGCCCTGTAGCGGGGGCGAACACCGGGGAGCTGTTTTTT. This gives the protein CASSPVAGANTGELFF.

V usage is TRBV9 and J usage is TRBJ1-4; a weak D match, TRBD1 (5 bases). This CDR3 is built from 17 residues. Germline assignment: CDR1 SGDLS and CDR2 YYNGEE. V lost 4 bases, J lost 0 bases, and 16 bases lay in between. CDR3 amino acids: CASSQRQILATNEKLFF. For the CDR3, the DNA is TGTGCCAGCAGCCAAAGACAGATTCTTGCAACTAATGAAAAACTGTTTTTT. Full variable domain (remainder filled in from reference TRBV9 and TRBJ1-4): DSGVTQTPKHLITATGQRVTLRCSPRSGDLSVYWYQQSLDQGLQFLIQYYNGEERAKGNILERFSAQQFPDLHSELNLSSLELGDSALYFCASSQRQILATNEKLFFGSGTQLSVL.

The chain carries TRBV18 and TRBJ2-7, with 10 nucleotides matching TRBD2. After removal of 3 bases from V and 1 base from J, the junction contained 6 bases not matched to a gene. The germline CDR1 and CDR2 sequences are KGHSH and LQKENI. The CDR3 totals 16 residues. The CDR3 DNA reads TGTGCCAGCTCACCTTACGGGACTAGCGTTTCCTACGAGCAGTACTTC. It is translated as CASSPYGTSVSYEQYF.

The V gene is TRBV6-5, the J gene TRBJ1-1, with TRBD1 matching over 8 bases. Germline V gives CDR1 MNHEY, CDR2 SVGAGI. CDR3 length: 15 amino acids. V lost 1 base and J lost 5; bases outside the gene matches: 6. DNA of the CDR3: TGTGCCAGCAGTTACTTCGGACAGGGCAGGACTGAAGCTTTCTTT. Protein: CASSYFGQGRTEAFF.

For the CDR3, the DNA is TGCGCCAGCAGCCAAGATCTCCGGGGGGCCTTTAGGGATGAGCAGTTCTTC. This gives the protein CASSQDLRGAFRDEQFF. The chain links TRBV4-1 to TRBJ2-1, with a possible D match to TRBD2 (7 bases). The CDR3 covers 17 residues. Germline V gene data show CDR1 as MGHRA and CDR2 as YSYEKL. Between the trimmed V and J ends, which lost 0 bases and 8 bases, there was a span of 20 bases.

J is TRBJ2-7 and V is TRBV4-3, with TRBD2 as a possible D gene (5 bases). This CDR3 has 15 amino acids. V gave up 1 base and J gave up 5 bases, with 15 bases separating them. Germline lookup yields CDR1 LGHNA and CDR2 YSLEER. The CDR3 spells CASSQGQVGGNEQYF. In DNA form, the CDR3 reads TGCGCCAGCAGCCAAGGCCAAGTTGGAGGCAACGAGCAGTACTTC.

J is TRBJ1-2 and V is TRBV6-6, with 7 nucleotides matching TRBD1. The CDR3 contains 15 residues. The V and J ends lost 5 bases and 4 bases, in that order; junction bases with no gene match: 10. Germline V CDR1 and CDR2: MNHNY, SVGAGI (reference sequence). The CDR3: CASSITQGRGYGYTF. CDR3 in DNA: TGTGCCAGCAGTATAACACAGGGGAGAGGCTATGGCTACACCTTC.

The chain carries TRBV5-1 and TRBJ2-7; TRBD1 agrees at 8 bases. Germline assignment: CDR1 SGHRS and CDR2 YFSETQ. This CDR3 has 15 amino acids. J gave up 3 bases and V 2 bases, and 7 bases lay outside the gene matches. The CDR3 sequence is CASSFLGGQDYEQYF. The CDR3 DNA follows: TGCGCCAGCAGCTTTTTAGGGGGACAGGACTACGAGCAGTACTTC.

This chain uses TRBV7-9 with TRBJ2-1; D may be TRBD1 (6 bases). Trimming left V 1 base short and J 10 bases short, with 14 bases between. Germline loops: CDR1 SEHNR, CDR2 FQNEAQ (reference sequence). The CDR3 totals 14 residues. The CDR3 loop is CASSLDIPGHEQFF. The CDR3 nucleotides read TGTGCCAGCAGCTTAGATATACCGGGACACGAGCAGTTCTTC. The full variable domain, in which reference TRBV7-9 and TRBJ2-1 provide the parts outside the CDR3, is DTGVSQNPRHKITKRGQNVTFRCDPISEHNRLYWYRQTLGQGPEFLTYFQNEAQLEKSRLLSDRFSAERPKGSFSTLEIQRTEQGDSAMYLCASSLDIPGHEQFFGPGTRLTVL.

This chain connects TRBV7-6 to TRBJ2-7, with TRBD2 matching 8 bases. V gave up 5 bases and J gave up 3 bases; unmatched junction bases: 9. The CDR3 runs to 15 residues. Germline lookup yields CDR1 SGHVS and CDR2 FNYEAQ. The CDR3 DNA follows: TGTGCCAGCAGCGCTAACCCCGGGGGGGGCTACGAGCAGTACGTC. Its translation: CASSANPGGGYEQYV.

The V gene is TRBV19, the J gene TRBJ2-3; maybe TRBD2 (5 bases). Germline V gene data show CDR1 as LNHDA and CDR2 as SQIVND (reference sequence). Deletions cut 8 bases from V and 0 bases from J, with 12 bases between. The CDR3 is 14 amino acids. CDR3 nucleotides: TGTGCCAGTGGAGGTGGGTTTAGCACAGATACGCAGTATTTT. Translating gives CASGGGFSTDTQYF.

This sequence joins TRBV6-6 and TRBJ1-3; 7 bases map to TRBD1. Germline trimming cut 4 bases from V and 4 bases from J; bases unmatched to any gene: 4. The CDR3 consists of 14 residues. Germline loops: CDR1 MNHNY, CDR2 SVGAGI (reference sequence). For the CDR3, the DNA is TGTGCCAGCAGTTCCCCGGGACAGGGAAACACCATATATTTT. Translating it yields CASSSPGQGNTIYF.

This sequence joins TRBV9 and TRBJ2-2; a weak D match, TRBD1 (6 bases). The CDR3 sequence is 15 residues long. V was shortened by 0 bases and J by 0 bases, with 6 bases between the two germline ends. CDR1 is SGDLS and CDR2 is YYNGEE in the germline V gene. The CDR3, as DNA: TGTGCCAGCAGCGTAGACAGGGCGAACACCGGGGAGCTGTTTTTT. Translation: CASSVDRANTGELFF.

The chain is built from TRBV21-1 and TRBJ1-5; TRBD1, as called in the table, went unchecked against the DNA. TRBV21-1 is a pseudogene segment. There are 17 residues in the CDR3. The CDR3: CASSKETGAYSNQPQHF. The CDR3 DNA sequence: TGTGCCAGCAGCAAAGAAACAGGGGCGTATAGCAATCAGCCCCAGCATTTT.